The source of this TCR beta chain is a study of cytomegalovirus exposure and HLA in healthy donors. It was with 60 Vbeta and 13 Jbeta primers that the PCR ran. Only in-frame clones appear in the TCRdb table, and some are missing; sequencing was by immunoSEQ multiplex PCR. The sample has under 250,000 clones, approximately 82% seen once. Trimming removed 3 bases from V and 2 bases from J, with 17 bases in between. This CDR3 has 17 residues. Germline-derived CDR1 and CDR2 are LNHDA and SQIVND (reference sequence). Specimen: PBMCs. The J gene is TRBJ1-5, the V gene TRBV19; no definite D call. This sequence originates from a man aged 18 to 29 in good health and CMV-seronegative. Here the CDR3 reads CASSIRVGSRGNQPQHF. The CDR3, as DNA: TGTGCCAGTAGTATTCGGGTTGGATCCCGTGGCAATCAGCCCCAGCATTTT.